The 30 T cell receptor beta chains given below trace back to one sample, sequenced in a study of T cell responses to AZD1222 COVID-19 vaccine. Measured with immunoSEQ multiplex PCR; TCRdb has only the in-frame clones, and not every one. The data show 150,000 or so clones, 92% seen once. The sample in question was peripheral blood, obtained on day 0 of AZD1222 vaccination. The receptors stem from an adult in good health.

The V call is TRBV9, the J call TRBJ1-3; D possibly corresponds to TRBD1 (5 bases). The germline V gene encodes CDR1 SGDLS and CDR2 YYNGEE. The germline V and J ends were trimmed by 0 bases and 0 bases, with 13 bases remaining between them. The length of the CDR3 is 17 residues. In nucleotides, the CDR3 is TGTGCCAGCAGCGTAGGTGGGGCACCATACTCTGGAAACACCATATATTTT. It specifies CASSVGGAPYSGNTIYF.

V usage is TRBV18 and J usage is TRBJ2-3; tentatively, D is TRBD2 (5 bases). Germline CDR1 KGHSH, CDR2 LQKENI. The V and J ends lost 3 bases and 2 bases respectively, with 18 bases between them. CDR3 length: 17 residues. The CDR3 DNA is TGTGCCAGCTCACCTAGGACTCGACTCCACAACACAGATACGCAGTATTTT. Encoded protein: CASSPRTRLHNTDTQYF.

This chain links TRBV19 with TRBJ1-5; 9 bases map to TRBD1. CDR3 size: 15 residues. In germline, CDR1 is LNHDA, CDR2 SQIVND (reference sequence). The trim removed 6 bases at V and 2 bases at J, leaving 5 bases unmatched. CDR3 sequence: CASRTTGGGNQPQHF. The CDR3 region has the DNA TGTGCCAGTAGGACAACAGGGGGCGGCAATCAGCCCCAGCATTTT.

V gene TRBV12-3 or TRBV12-4 combines with J gene TRBJ1-2; no reliable D call. V lost 5 bases to trimming and J lost 5 bases, with 9 bases between them. The length of the CDR3 is 12 residues. CDR3 DNA sequence: TGTGCCAGCAGTCTAACGAGATATGGCTACACCTTC. This translates into CASSLTRYGYTF.

The chain recombines TRBV6-4 with TRBJ2-1; 8 bases fit TRBD2. The CDR3 is 15 residues long. In germline, CDR1 is MRHNA, CDR2 SNTAGT. V gave up 5 bases and J gave up 8 bases; unmatched junction bases: 11. This CDR3 is CASSPTGTRAYEQFF. CDR3 coding DNA: TGTGCCAGCAGTCCGACCGGGACTAGAGCTTATGAGCAGTTCTTC.

The V gene is TRBV13, the J gene TRBJ1-6; D is undetermined. The length of the CDR3 is 14 residues. V was pared by 10 bases and J by 0 bases, with 10 bases between. In germline, CDR1 is PRHDT, CDR2 FYEKMQ (reference sequence). The CDR3 DNA is TGTGCCACCGGCATTAGCTCCTATAATTCACCCCTCCACTTT. It yields the protein CATGISSYNSPLHF. Full variable domain (remainder filled in from reference TRBV13 and TRBJ1-6): AAGVIQSPRHLIKEKRETATLKCYPIPRHDTVYWYQQGPGQDPQFLISFYEKMQSDKGSIPDRFSAQQFSDYHSELNMSSLELGDSALYFCATGISSYNSPLHFGNGTRLTVT.

The genes are TRBV29-1 and TRBJ1-6, with D maybe TRBD1 (6 bases). Germline lookup yields CDR1 SQVTM and CDR2 ANQGSEA. Between the trimmed V and J ends, which lost 2 bases and 10 bases, there was a span of 12 bases. The CDR3 is 13 amino acids. CDR3 amino acids: CSVEIGGDSPLHF. The CDR3, as DNA: TGCAGCGTTGAAATAGGGGGAGACTCACCCCTCCACTTT.

The V and J genes are TRBV5-5 and TRBJ1-5, with D perhaps matching TRBD1 (6 bases). The V gene lost 2 bases and the J gene lost 4 bases, with 10 bases spanning the gap. From germline, CDR1 is SGHKS and CDR2 YYEKEE (reference sequence). The CDR3 is 14 residues long. In DNA form, the CDR3 reads TGTGCCAGCAGCTTAAGAGACAGGAATCAGCCCCAGCATTTT. Protein: CASSLRDRNQPQHF.

The rearrangement links TRBV27 to TRBJ2-5; D possibly corresponds to TRBD2 (6 bases). Germline values: CDR1 MNHEY, CDR2 SMNVEV (reference sequence). This CDR3 has 14 residues. V was shortened by 3 bases and J by 2 bases, with 10 bases between the two germline ends. The CDR3 nucleotides are TGTGCCAGCAGTTTGGAGGGAGGACAAGAGACCCAGTACTTC. It codes for CASSLEGGQETQYF.

This clone was seen just once. This chain connects TRBV6-6 to TRBJ1-1; a weak D match, TRBD1 (6 bases). CDR3 size: 13 residues. With 6 bases removed from V and 5 bases from J, the gap between germline ends came to 13 bases. Germline V gene lookup returns CDR1 MNHNY and CDR2 SVGAGI (reference sequence). CDR3 in amino acids: CASSYRVRTEAFF. The CDR3 bases are TGTGCCAGCAGCTACAGGGTTCGGACTGAAGCTTTCTTT.

The gene calls are TRBV20-1 and TRBJ2-2; no clear D gene. V was cut by 5 bases and J by 2 bases, with 3 bases left in between. The CDR3 covers 11 residues. The germline CDR1 and CDR2 sequences are DFQATT and SNEGSKA (reference sequence). The CDR3 reads CSAPNTGELFF. The CDR3 DNA follows: TGCAGTGCTCCTAACACCGGGGAGCTGTTTTTT.

V usage is TRBV5-1 and J usage is TRBJ2-1, with D perhaps TRBD2 (7 bases). Deletions cut 6 bases from V and 6 bases from J, with 22 bases between. Germline loops: CDR1 SGHRS, CDR2 YFSETQ. This CDR3 region has 16 residues. CDR3 protein: CASTGGGGQSPNEQFF. For the CDR3, the DNA is TGCGCCAGCACCGGGGGAGGGGGACAATCCCCCAATGAGCAGTTCTTC.

CDR3 region: CASSLQGAGEKLFF. The DNA for the CDR3 is TGTGCCAGTAGTCTACAGGGGGCAGGAGAAAAACTGTTTTTT. V gene TRBV19 combines with J gene TRBJ1-4, with 9 bases aligning to TRBD1. This CDR3 is built from 14 residues. Trimming at V came to 5 bases and at J to 8 bases, leaving 6 bases not matched to a gene. Germline lookup yields CDR1 LNHDA and CDR2 SQIVND (reference sequence).

The chain has TRBV2 and TRBJ1-1; possibly TRBD1 for D (5 bases). Between the trimmed V and J ends, which lost 0 bases and 9 bases, there was a span of 11 bases. CDR3 size: 13 residues. Germline V CDR1 and CDR2: SNHLY, FYNNEI. The CDR3 nucleotides read TGTGCCAGCAGTGAAGCGCCCGGGGGACAAGCTTTCTTT. This gives the protein CASSEAPGGQAFF. The full variable domain, its missing parts supplied by reference TRBV2 and TRBJ1-1, is EPEVTQTPSHQVTQMGQEVILRCVPISNHLYFYWYRQILGQKVEFLVSFYNNEISEKSEIFDDQFSVERPDGSNFTLKIRSTKLEDSAMYFCASSEAPGGQAFFGQGTRLTVV.

The chain uses TRBV7-6 and TRBJ1-1; TRBD1 matches at 11 bases. The junction had 3 bases not matched to a gene; V was cut back by 4 bases and J by 2 bases. The CDR3 consists of 15 residues. CDR1 and CDR2 (germline): SGHVS, FNYEAQ. The CDR3 DNA follows: TGTGCCAGCAGCTGGGGACAGGGGGGTAACACTGAAGCTTTCTTT. Its protein product is CASSWGQGGNTEAFF.

The chain links TRBV3-1 (or the pseudogene TRBV3-2) to TRBJ1-4; D perhaps matches TRBD1 (6 bases). This CDR3 spans 13 amino acids. Germline lookup yields CDR1 LGHDT and CDR2 YNNKEL (reference sequence). V lost 6 bases and J lost 8, with 13 bases in between. CDR3 sequence reads: CASSERGSEKLFF. The CDR3, as DNA: TGTGCCAGCAGTGAAAGGGGGTCCGAAAAACTGTTTTTT.

The genes are TRBV29-1 and TRBJ2-3; maybe TRBD1 (5 bases). Per germline, CDR1 SQVTM and CDR2 ANQGSEA. Trimming removed 0 bases at V and 5 bases at J, with 18 bases between. This CDR3 is 16 amino acids long. The CDR3 DNA follows: TGCAGCGTTGAAGATAGGACAAGAATAAGAGGAGATACGCAGTATTTT. Translation gives CSVEDRTRIRGDTQYF.

The chain has TRBV2 and TRBJ1-1; D is ambiguous. CDR3 length: 14 amino acids. Trimming cost V 6 bases and J 1 base, with 12 bases left between them. Looked up from germline, CDR1 is SNHLY and CDR2 is FYNNEI. Written as DNA, the CDR3 is TGTGCCAGCAGCGCAGGAGGCCCGAACACTGAAGCTTTCTTT. Its protein product is CASSAGGPNTEAFF.

The chain employs TRBV6-5 and TRBJ1-3; TRBD1 matches at 7 bases. Germline V lookup: CDR1 MNHEY, CDR2 SVGAGI. The CDR3 consists of 15 residues. J gave up 0 bases and V 2 bases, and 1 base lay outside the gene matches. DNA for the CDR3: TGTGCCAGCAGTTACGGGACAGCCTCTGGAAACACCATATATTTT. Protein: CASSYGTASGNTIYF.

This clone was detected a few times. The chain employs TRBV18 and TRBJ1-3, with unresolved D. The germline V and J ends were trimmed by 2 bases and 1 base, with 15 bases remaining between them. The CDR3 loop spans 17 amino acids. CDR1 is KGHSH and CDR2 is LQKENI in the germline V gene. This CDR3 reads CASSPFSADTSGNTIYF. In nucleotides, the CDR3 is TGTGCCAGCTCACCATTTTCCGCAGATACATCTGGAAACACCATATATTTT.

The genes are TRBV10-3 and TRBJ1-2; TRBD1 aligns across 9 bases. Germline CDR1 is ENHRY and CDR2 is SYGVKD. There are 13 residues in the CDR3. V was pared by 9 bases and J by 3 bases, with 5 bases of the junction left unmatched. CDR3 protein: CAIGDREDYGYTF. The CDR3 nucleotides are TGTGCCATTGGGGACAGGGAGGACTATGGCTACACCTTC.

The chain carries TRBV7-9 and TRBJ1-5, with D unresolved. Trimming removed 3 bases from V and 0 bases from J, with 6 bases in between. Germline CDR1 and CDR2: SEHNR and FQNEAQ (reference sequence). This CDR3 has 14 residues. The CDR3 loop is CASSFLGSNQPQHF. The DNA of the CDR3 is TGTGCCAGCAGCTTTTTGGGTAGCAATCAGCCCCAGCATTTT.

The chain recombines TRBV7-9 with TRBJ2-3, with 9 bases that match TRBD2. The trim removed 10 bases at V and 2 bases at J, leaving 7 bases unmatched. Germline values: CDR1 SEHNR, CDR2 FQNEAQ (reference sequence). This CDR3 spans 14 amino acids. CDR3 in amino acids: CANGGRAVTDTQYF. The CDR3 DNA is TGTGCCAACGGCGGGAGGGCTGTCACAGATACGCAGTATTTT.

V gene TRBV19 combines with J gene TRBJ1-5; a weak D match, TRBD1 (5 bases). The germline gives CDR1 LNHDA, CDR2 SQIVND (reference sequence). The V gene lost 3 bases and the J gene lost 2 bases, with 11 bases spanning the gap. The CDR3 covers 15 residues. CDR3 sequence: CASSISRAGNQPQHF. The DNA of the CDR3 is TGTGCCAGTAGTATCAGCAGGGCTGGCAATCAGCCCCAGCATTTT.

The gene calls are TRBV6-2 or TRBV6-3 and TRBJ1-5, with D unresolved. From germline, CDR1 is MNHEY and CDR2 SVGEGT. The length of the CDR3 is 18 residues. V was clipped by 5 bases and J by 0 bases, with 20 bases between them. The CDR3, as DNA: TGTGCCAGCAGTCTCGCGTCCCCACAGCTATATAGCAATCAGCCCCAGCATTTT. Translation gives CASSLASPQLYSNQPQHF.

The rearrangement links TRBV2 to TRBJ2-1; 9 bases line up with TRBD1. The CDR3 extends over 13 amino acids. Germline values: CDR1 SNHLY, CDR2 FYNNEI. V shed 5 bases and J 8 bases; nucleotides not matched to a gene: 4. CDR3 amino acids: CASSNTGGDEQFF. DNA of the CDR3: TGTGCCAGCAGTAATACAGGGGGCGATGAGCAGTTCTTC.

This clone was observed a few times. V and J are TRBV2 and TRBJ1-4, with 10 bases identical to TRBD1. The ends lost 7 bases at V and 12 bases at J; junction bases unmatched: 8. The CDR3 extends over 13 amino acids. In germline, CDR1 is SNHLY, CDR2 FYNNEI. The CDR3 bases are TGTGCCAGCATGGGACAGGGGTTAACGGAACTGTTTTTT. This codes for CASMGQGLTELFF.

The CDR3, as DNA: TGTGCCAGCGCTTGGACCTCCGGGGGGGAGACCCAGTACTTC. Translating gives CASAWTSGGETQYF. This chain joins TRBV7-9 and TRBJ2-5; 7 positions agree with TRBD2. The CDR3 runs to 14 residues. The ends lost 8 bases at V and 5 bases at J; junction bases unmatched: 11. CDR1 and CDR2 (germline): SEHNR, FQNEAQ (reference sequence).

The chain recombines TRBV11-2 with TRBJ2-1, with D possibly TRBD2 on 6 matching bases. CDR3 length: 15 residues. Germline loops: CDR1 SGHAT, CDR2 FQNNGV. Trimming pared 5 bases from V and 7 bases from J, leaving 18 bases between. The CDR3 nucleotides are TGTGCCAGCAGCAAAAGACTAGGGTCGGGGAATGAGCAGTTCTTC. Its protein is CASSKRLGSGNEQFF.

The chain uses TRBV5-4 and TRBJ1-1, with D possibly TRBD1 on 5 matching bases. CDR1 is SGHNT, CDR2 YYREEE, per germline (reference sequence). V dropped 0 bases and J dropped 2 bases, with 8 bases sitting between them. The CDR3 runs to 14 residues. CDR3 DNA: TGTGCCAGCAGCTTGGGAGGGGCTAACACTGAAGCTTTCTTT. This codes for CASSLGGANTEAFF.